The rows below give T cell receptor beta chains drawn from one sample of a study of cytomegalovirus exposure and HLA in healthy donors. The data were produced by immunoSEQ multiplex PCR, yet TCRdb's version contains in-frame clones alone and is incomplete. There are 90,000 to 120,000 clones in the sample; roughly 72% occur only once, and about 8% lies in the top ten. The sample was PBMCs. These receptors were collected from a man aged 30 to 45 in good health and CMV-seronegative. CDR3s include the opening cysteine and the closing phenylalanine or tryptophan. D genes are given only for firm matches. Expanded clones are given a class, and other clones once, few, many or no size at all.

D	size	V	J	DNA	CDR3
TRBD1	NA	TRBV10-3	TRBJ2-3	TGTGCCATCAGTACGACAGGGAGCGCAGATACGCAGTATTTT	CAISTTGSADTQYF
NA	once	TRBV6-5	TRBJ2-5	TGTGCCAGCAGTTTCCTCATGGGGACTCAAGAGACCCAGTACTTC	CASSFLMGTQETQYF
TRBD1	NA	TRBV5-4	TRBJ2-1	TGTGCCAGCAGCTCCCGGACAGGGCCCTACAATGAGCAGTTCTTC	CASSSRTGPYNEQFF
NA	few	TRBV9	TRBJ2-7	TGTGCCAGCAGCGTAGACCCCCGGGGGAGCTCCTACGAGCAGTACTTC	CASSVDPRGSSYEQYF
NA	NA	TRBV28	TRBJ1-1	TGTGCCAGCAGTCCTTCCGGGACACCGAACACTGAAGCTTTCTTT	CASSPSGTPNTEAFF
TRBD1	few	TRBV27	TRBJ2-3	TGTGCCAGCACGCAACCGGGACAGGGCACAGATACGCAGTATTTT	CASTQPGQGTDTQYF
TRBD1	NA	TRBV7-9	TRBJ2-5	TGTGCCAGCAGCTCAAGGCGGGACAGGGAAGAGACCCAGTACTTC	CASSSRRDREETQYF
TRBD2	NA	TRBV28	TRBJ2-3	TGTGCCAGCAGTTTAGGGACTAGCGGGACGGCAGATACGCAGTATTTT	CASSLGTSGTADTQYF
TRBD2	NA	TRBV5-1	TRBJ2-3	TGCGCCAGCAGCGGACTAGCGGGGGGCACAGATACGCAGTATTTT	CASSGLAGGTDTQYF
TRBD1	NA	TRBV7-8	TRBJ1-5	TGTGCCAGCAGTCGGGACAGGGGGCATCAGCCCCAGCATTTT	CASSRDRGHQPQHF
TRBD2	NA	TRBV5-1	TRBJ2-1	TGCGCCAGCAGCTTGAGATGGGGCGGGGGGGTTAATGAGCAGTTCTTC	CASSLRWGGGVNEQFF
TRBD1	once	TRBV5-1	TRBJ1-1	TGCGCCAGCAGCCGGGGACAGGAGGGTACTGAAGCTTTCTTT	CASSRGQEGTEAFF
NA	few	TRBV6-1	TRBJ1-5	TGTGCCAGCAGTGATAAGAGTCATTGGGCAGTGTCCCCTCTTGAGCCCCAGCATTTT	CASSDKSHWAVSPLEPQHF
TRBD2	NA	TRBV5-1	TRBJ2-1	TGCGCCAGCAGCTTCTCTAGCGGGAGCAATAATGAGCAGTTCTTC	CASSFSSGSNNEQFF
NA	few	TRBV7-2	TRBJ1-1	TGTGCCAGCAGCGTACAGGGAAGGAGCACTGAAGCTTTCTTT	CASSVQGRSTEAFF
TRBD1	NA	TRBV19	TRBJ2-2	TGTGCCAGTAGTACCCGACAGGGGTACACCGGGGAGCTGTTTTTT	CASSTRQGYTGELFF
NA	NA	TRBV11-2	TRBJ2-2	TGTGCCAGCAGCTTAGGGCTAGCGTTGACCGGGGAGCTGTTTTTT	CASSLGLALTGELFF
TRBD1	NA	TRBV7-6	TRBJ2-5	TGTGCCAGCAGCTACGGACAGGGAATGGAGACCCAGTACTTC	CASSYGQGMETQYF
NA	NA	TRBV5-1	TRBJ2-2	TGCGCCAGCAGCTTGTTGGGGCTCTCGAACACCGGGGAGCTGTTTTTT	CASSLLGLSNTGELFF
NA	few	TRBV10-1	TRBJ2-2	TGCGCCAGCAGCCCGCACGGAGCCACCGGGGAGCTGTTTTTT	CASSPHGATGELFF
NA	few	TRBV6-5	TRBJ1-4	TGTGCCAGCAGTCCACTTGCCGCAACTAATGAAAAACTGTTTTTT	CASSPLAATNEKLFF
TRBD2	NA	TRBV9	TRBJ2-1	TGTGCCAGCAGCTTCTCCGCTAGCGGGTCCCACAATGAGCAGTTCTTC	CASSFSASGSHNEQFF
TRBD2	NA	TRBV30	TRBJ2-7	TGTGCCTGGAGGACGGGACTAGCGGGAGTTCACGAGCAGTACTTC	CAWRTGLAGVHEQYF
NA	few	TRBV6-5	TRBJ2-1	TGTGCCAGCAGAGACAGCTCCTACAATGAGCAGTTCTTC	CASRDSSYNEQFF
NA	few	TRBV13	TRBJ2-3	TGTGCCAGCAGCTTATTTTCAGGTCTGGTCACAGATACGCAGTATTTT	CASSLFSGLVTDTQYF
NA	NA	TRBV19	TRBJ1-3	TGTGCCACCGAGACCGGGAGATCTGGAAACACCATATATTTT	CATETGRSGNTIYF
TRBD1	few	TRBV7-2	TRBJ1-6	TGTGCCAGCAGCTTTACAGGGGGGGAATCACCCCTCCACTTT	CASSFTGGESPLHF
NA	NA	TRBV5-6	TRBJ2-7	TGTGCCAGCAGCCAGGTACAGGACCTCTTACGCGAGCAGTACTTC	CASSQVQDLLREQYF
NA	NA	TRBV7-3	TRBJ2-7	TGTGCCAGCGGACCGGGTGCGGGGACCTACGAGCAGTACTTC	CASGPGAGTYEQYF
NA	NA	TRBV29-1	TRBJ2-7	TGCAGCGTTGAAGCGGCGGGGACTGTGGACGAGCAGTACTTC	CSVEAAGTVDEQYF
TRBD2	NA	TRBV10-3	TRBJ2-1	TGTGCCGCCCGGACTAGCGGGAGCTCCTACAATGAGCAGTTCTTC	CAARTSGSSYNEQFF
NA	NA	TRBV30	TRBJ2-5	TGTGCCTGCAGACCTAGGACGGGAGCGGAGACCCAGTACTTC	CACRPRTGAETQYF
NA	once	TRBV4-1	TRBJ1-1	TGCGCCAGCAGCCCAAACGCGGGGGCAAGGAACACTGAAGCTTTCTTT	CASSPNAGARNTEAFF
TRBD1	NA	TRBV25-1	TRBJ1-1	TGTGCCAGCAGTGACAGGGGGCTTATGAACACTGAAGCTTTCTTT	CASSDRGLMNTEAFF
NA	NA	TRBV7-2	TRBJ2-3	TGTGCCAGCAGCTCAGCAGCGGTTAGCACAGATACGCAGTATTTT	CASSSAAVSTDTQYF
NA	NA	TRBV5-1	TRBJ2-1	TGCGCCAGCAGCTTGTTCACAGGGTCCTACAATGAGCAGTTCTTC	CASSLFTGSYNEQFF
TRBD2	few	TRBV19	TRBJ2-7	TGTGCCAGTAGTATTACGGGAAGGACTAGCGGGGGCTACGAGCAGTACTTC	CASSITGRTSGGYEQYF
NA	NA	TRBV10-2	TRBJ2-1	TGCGCCAGTAGAGACAGGACTAGCTCCTACAATGAGCAGTTCTTC	CASRDRTSSYNEQFF
TRBD1	NA	TRBV15	TRBJ1-5	TGTGCCACCAGCAGTACTACAGGGGGAGTTAGCAATCAGCCCCAGCATTTT	CATSSTTGGVSNQPQHF
TRBD1	NA	TRBV6-5	TRBJ1-2	TGTGCCAGCACCAGGGGGAAGAAGAACTATGGCTACACCTTC	CASTRGKKNYGYTF
TRBD1	NA	TRBV28	TRBJ1-4	TGTGCCAGCACCCGACCCCAAGGACAGGGCCCTGAAAAACTGTTTTTT	CASTRPQGQGPEKLFF
NA	once	TRBV5-5	TRBJ2-7	TGTGCCAGCAGCTTCGGTGCGGACTGGACCTACGAGCAGTACTTC	CASSFGADWTYEQYF
TRBD1	NA	TRBV10-3	TRBJ2-7	TGTGCCATCGGCTTGACAGGGGCACCTTACGAGCAGTACTTC	CAIGLTGAPYEQYF
TRBD1	NA	TRBV28	TRBJ2-3	TGTGCCAGCAGTTATAGGACAGGGAGCGCAGATACGCAGTATTTT	CASSYRTGSADTQYF
TRBD1	NA	TRBV10-3	TRBJ1-1	TGTGCCATCAGGGGACAGGGGGCGACTGAAGCTTTCTTT	CAIRGQGATEAFF
NA	many	TRBV5-4	TRBJ1-1	TGTGCCAGCAGCTCGGGCCCCCGAACAGGTTGGCGAACTGAAGCTTTCTTT	CASSSGPRTGWRTEAFF
NA	NA	TRBV28	TRBJ1-6	TGTGCCAGCAGGTACACAAATTCACCCCTCCACTTT	CASRYTNSPLHF
NA	NA	TRBV6-1	TRBJ1-2	TGTGCCAGCAGTGAAGTCAGGGGCTCTGGCTACACCTTC	CASSEVRGSGYTF
TRBD1	NA	TRBV19	TRBJ2-5	TGTGCCAGTAGTACGACAGGGGGCGAGGAGACCCAGTACTTC	CASSTTGGEETQYF